The sequence of this T cell receptor beta chain was determined in a study of blood T cell repertoires in COVID-19 (dated by TCRdb to the early 2020s). General notes on the study: Samples from collaborators originated in the United States, Italy and Spain and spanned both the acute and convalescent phases of COVID-19. The prospective study material was composed of cDNA or gDNA derived from T cells, B-cell-depleted T cells, or PBMCs. The dataset comprised deeply sampled blood TCRbeta repertoires from subjects exposed to, actively infected with, or recovered from COVID-19. The repertoires were released in a freely available public database meant as a resource for research on the immune response to SARS-CoV-2. The samples were drawn from the first 160 participants of the ongoing ImmuneRACE study and from 950 to 1,500 subjects provided by 6 global collaborators. The sample metadata nearly always contained a de-identified subject ID, COVID-19 status, age in years and sex. Where available, HLA class I and class II types were obtained from metadata supplied by the sample provider rather than from assay-based typing. The paper as a whole reports these results and caveats: The quantity of clinical and demographic metadata differed by source and by participant and was supplied without curation.

According to the germline V gene, CDR1 reads MNHEY and CDR2 reads SVGEGT. Relative to germline, V is 3 bases shorter and J is 1 base shorter, with 13 bases between their ends. From cysteine to phenylalanine, the CDR3 is 16 amino acids long. The only DNA kept is the CDR3, 48 bases in frame from the first base. Whole blood was collected in K2EDTA tubes by collaborating institutions according to the institutions' own protocols. For TCRbeta analysis, collaborators shipped samples as frozen whole blood, isolated PBMCs, or DNA extracted from either of those sample types. For this clone: No antigen is known for it. Base qualities are not recorded, but no much larger clone differs from it by a single base.

The immunoSEQ Assay, a bias-controlled multiplex PCR, was used to amplify TCRbeta CDR3 regions from genomic DNA. The original pipeline was this. Nucleated cell counts per sample were estimated from amplification of reference gene primers within the assay. To quantify the absolute abundance of each unique TCRbeta CDR3 rearrangement, sequence reads were collapsed and filtered. Productive Simpson clonality was computed per sample as the square root of Simpson's diversity index over productive rearrangements. TCRdb limited this immuneACCESS table to in-frame rearrangements with V and J called. A share of clones is missing; checked studies link under half to unresolved V genes, and the rest is unexplained. V, J and clone size reflect that table, while D and trimming were determined from the DNA. The sample contains just over 70,000 clones, around 79% of them found a single time. The ten largest clones take up about a third of the sample.

This clonotype was obtained from a woman in her 70s with acute or convalescent COVID-19. Sequencing was carried out using peripheral blood. The chain was built from TRBV6-2 or TRBV6-3 and TRBJ1-3, and perhaps TRBD1 as D gene, on 6 matching bases. The CDR3 in this case is CASSYGTRTSGNTIYF. In nucleotide form, the sequence is TGTGCCAGCAGTTATGGGACACGGACATCTGGAAACACCATATATTTT.